This TCR beta chain was obtained from a study of cytomegalovirus exposure and HLA in healthy donors. Germline CDR1 is GTSNPN and CDR2 is SVGIG (reference sequence). This CDR3 has 10 residues. Between the trimmed V and J ends, which lost 5 bases and 9 bases, there was a span of 8 bases. PCR involved 60 Vbeta and 13 Jbeta primers. Profiled with immunoSEQ multiplex PCR; TCRdb holds only in-frame clones, not every one. Of approximately 89,000 clones detected, approximately 71% appear once; the ten largest clones hold 3.7%. The sequence came from a man younger than 40 in good health and CMV-seronegative. Material: PBMCs. The rearrangement uses TRBV30 and TRBJ1-5, with D unresolved. Here the CDR3 DNA reads TGTGCCTGGGATTTTAGGCCCCAGCATTTT. This codes for CAWDFRPQHF.